These 8 T cell receptor beta chains share one sample of origin, sequenced in a study of regulatory T cells in long-lasting Graves disease. Time point of the sample: persistent/refractory GD, antithyroid drugs over 5 years with positive TRAb. The TCR library was made from RNA that had been extracted from PBMCs in TRIzol. iRepertoire HTBI primers and Arm-PCR of CDR3 regions built TCR beta libraries. TCRdb independently ran MiXCR on the multiplex PCR reads; one entry per CDR3 protein. This sample has a few hundred thousand distinct CDR3 sequences, with under 25% found just once. Specimen: peripheral blood mononuclear cells (PBMCs), collected when the disease was refractory, from a patient treated with antithyroid drugs. Receptor source: a female donor with Graves disease.

This clonotype was found many times. The chain carries TRBV5-1 and TRBJ2-2; D is uncertain. V lost 5 bases and J 4 bases, leaving 9 bases between the germline ends. The CDR3 covers 13 residues. Germline CDR1 reads SGHRS; CDR2 reads YFSETQ. This CDR3 is CASRLKVTGELFF. DNA of the CDR3: TGCGCCAGCAGACTGAAGGTCACCGGGGAGCTGTTTTTT.

The table lists this clonotype with many counts. J is TRBJ1-3 and V is TRBV28; weak D call: TRBD1 (5 bases). This CDR3 has 16 residues. CDR1 and CDR2 from the germline V gene are MDHEN and SYDVKM. V was pared by 5 bases and J by 1 base, with 15 bases between. CDR3 bases: TGTGCCAGCAGTCCCAGGGTTTCCCATTCTGGAAACACCATATATTTT. Translated: CASSPRVSHSGNTIYF.

The V call is TRBV19, the J call TRBJ1-5, with D tentatively TRBD1 (5 bases). The length of the CDR3 is 14 residues. Per germline, CDR1 LNHDA and CDR2 SQIVND (reference sequence). The V gene lost 3 bases and the J gene lost 7 bases, with 13 bases spanning the gap. The CDR3 reads CASSMGQGGQPQHF. In DNA, the CDR3 is TGTGCCAGTAGTATGGGGCAGGGTGGGCAGCCCCAGCATTTT.

This clonotype was seen repeatedly, ten times or more. V usage is TRBV6-1 and J usage is TRBJ2-7; D is uncertain. Germline V lookup: CDR1 MNHNS, CDR2 SASEGT. V was cut by 3 bases and J by 3 bases, with 6 bases left in between. The CDR3 consists of 12 residues. The CDR3 region is CASSEANYEQYF. DNA of the CDR3: TGTGCCAGCAGTGAGGCGAACTACGAGCAGTACTTC.

This clonotype occurred a few times. This chain connects TRBV5-1 to TRBJ2-7; a possible D gene is TRBD1 (6 bases). V dropped 2 bases and J dropped 2 bases, with 11 bases sitting between them. CDR3 length: 14 residues. Germline loops: CDR1 SGHRS, CDR2 YFSETQ. CDR3 DNA: TGCGCCAGCAGCTTTTGGACAGAAGCCTACGAGCAGTACTTC. Translated: CASSFWTEAYEQYF.

This clonotype has at least ten counts. This chain uses TRBV20-1 with TRBJ1-1, with 10 bases matching TRBD1. With V trimmed by 6 bases and J by 1 base, 2 bases remained unmatched. The germline V gene has CDR1 DFQATT and CDR2 SNEGSKA (reference sequence). CDR3 length: 13 residues. Here the CDR3 reads CSAGTGANTEAFF. Here the CDR3 DNA reads TGCAGTGCCGGGACAGGGGCGAACACTGAAGCTTTCTTT.

This clonotype was seen ten or more times. V is TRBV6-2 or TRBV6-3 and J is TRBJ2-7; D is possibly TRBD2 (5 bases). The CDR3 sequence is 15 residues long. Germline V gives CDR1 MNHEY, CDR2 SVGEGT. Trimming left V 5 bases short and J 0 bases short, with 14 bases between. The CDR3 nucleotides are TGTGCCAGCAGTGACCGAACGGGGAGCTCCTACGAGCAGTACTTC. It encodes CASSDRTGSSYEQYF.

This clonotype has more than one count but fewer than ten. The rearrangement links TRBV6-1 to TRBJ1-2; perhaps TRBD1 as D (5 bases). V was cut by 5 bases and J by 8 bases, with 12 bases left in between. The CDR3 is 12 residues long. The germline gives CDR1 MNHNS, CDR2 SASEGT. CDR3 sequence (DNA): TGTGCCAGCAGTCCTCAGGGCCAGGGCTACACCTTC. Translated: CASSPQGQGYTF.